These 31 T cell receptor beta chains came from one sample sequenced in a study of CD8 T cells in ankylosing spondylitis. Notes on the study in general: The study identified a TCR beta motif of seven or eight highly homologous variants that appeared characteristic of ankylosing spondylitis blood.

TCRdb re-called the 5' RACE reads through MiXCR, storing one row per CDR3 protein. The sample lists fewer than 400,000 distinct CDR3 sequences, more than 20% occurring once. Antigens for these TCRs are unknown. The material sequenced was blood, either unsorted or a sorted T cell fraction (not recorded which). These receptors were collected from a male donor with ankylosing spondylitis.

This clonotype was seen more than once but under ten times. This CDR3 is CSARDGGQGANSPLHF. The CDR3, as DNA: TGCAGTGCTAGAGATGGGGGACAGGGGGCGAATTCACCCCTCCACTTT. The rearrangement joins TRBV20-1 to TRBJ1-6; 12 bases are a match to TRBD1. This CDR3 region has 16 residues. V dropped 0 bases and J dropped 7; count of bases not matched to a gene: 4. Germline V CDR1 and CDR2: DFQATT, SNEGSKA (reference sequence).

The gene calls are TRBV28 and TRBJ2-5; 9 bases line up with TRBD1. The CDR3 is 15 residues long. The ends lost 6 bases at V and 4 bases at J; junction bases unmatched: 9. Germline loops: CDR1 MDHEN, CDR2 SYDVKM. CDR3 residues: CASRLRTGAGETQYF. The CDR3 coding sequence is TGTGCCAGCAGACTAAGGACAGGGGCTGGAGAGACCCAGTACTTC. Variable domain in full (rest from reference TRBV28 and TRBJ2-5): DVKVTQSSRYLVKRTGEKVFLECVQDMDHENMFWYRQDPGLGLRLIYFSYDVKMKEKGDIPEGYSVSREKKERFSLILESASTNQTSMYLCASRLRTGAGETQYFGPGTRLLVL.

The V gene is TRBV27, the J gene TRBJ2-2; unclear D gene. This CDR3 contains 13 residues. Germline V gene sequence: CDR1 MNHEY, CDR2 SMNVEV (reference sequence). Trimming took 2 bases from V and 7 from J, leaving 8 bases between them. This chain's CDR3 is CASSLLTSGELFF. The CDR3 nucleotides are TGTGCCAGCAGTTTACTGACAAGCGGGGAGCTGTTTTTT.

This clonotype showed up just a few times. This chain links TRBV11-3 with TRBJ2-5; 12 nucleotides match TRBD2. With 5 bases clipped from V and 1 base from J, the junction kept 5 bases outside the gene matches. Germline V gene data show CDR1 as SGHNT and CDR2 as YENEEA. The length of the CDR3 is 16 residues. Here the CDR3 DNA reads TGTGCCAGCAGCGCTCGACTAGCGGGAGCCCAAGAGACCCAGTACTTC. Translating it yields CASSARLAGAQETQYF.

Ten or more counts support this clonotype. This chain joins TRBV6-1 and TRBJ2-3; 8 bases are a match to TRBD1. The CDR3 length is 14 residues. Trimming removed 5 bases from V and 1 base from J; junction bases left unmatched: 2. The germline V gene has CDR1 MNHNS and CDR2 SASEGT. The DNA of the CDR3 is TGTGCCAGCAGTCGGGGACAGGGCACAGATACGCAGTATTTT. Translation gives CASSRGQGTDTQYF.

This clonotype was counted ten times or more. This sequence joins TRBV29-1 and TRBJ2-3, with 12 bases matching TRBD2. The CDR3 is 13 amino acids. The V and J ends lost 8 bases and 5 bases, in that order; junction bases with no gene match: 5. The germline CDR1 and CDR2 sequences are SQVTM and ANQGSEA. CDR3 DNA sequence: TGCAGCTCACTAGCGGGAGGTAAAGATACGCAGTATTTT. The encoded protein is CSSLAGGKDTQYF.

This chain's CDR3 is CASSLLAQNLNEQFF. The CDR3 DNA reads TGTGCCAGCAGCCTCCTGGCCCAAAACCTCAATGAGCAGTTCTTC. The chain links TRBV11-3 to TRBJ2-1; D is uncertain. The V gene lost 5 bases and the J gene lost 6 bases, with 17 bases spanning the gap. Germline values: CDR1 SGHNT, CDR2 YENEEA. CDR3 size: 15 residues.

The chain is built from TRBV18 and TRBJ2-1; 12 bases align to TRBD2. This CDR3 region has 16 residues. CDR1 KGHSH and CDR2 LQKENI come from the germline V gene. The V and J ends lost 3 bases and 4 bases, in that order; junction bases with no gene match: 4. In DNA form, the CDR3 reads TGTGCCAGCTCACCGACTAGCGGGAGACAGTACAATGAGCAGTTCTTC. Its protein product is CASSPTSGRQYNEQFF. Supplemented by reference TRBV18 and TRBJ2-1, the full variable domain reads NAGVMQNPRHLVRRRGQEARLRCSPMKGHSHVYWYRQLPEEGLKFMVYLQKENIIDESGMPKERFSAEFPKEGPSILRIQQVVRGDSAAYFCASSPTSGRQYNEQFFGPGTRLTVL.

The V gene is TRBV29-1, the J gene TRBJ2-1; 8 bases match TRBD2. Germline V gives CDR1 SQVTM, CDR2 ANQGSEA. This CDR3 contains 14 residues. V dropped 7 bases and J dropped 0; count of bases not matched to a gene: 5. CDR3 DNA: TGCAGCGGGACACGGGGGGGCTCCTACAATGAGCAGTTCTTC. Its translation is CSGTRGGSYNEQFF.

The rearrangement joins TRBV10-2 to TRBJ2-1, with D perhaps TRBD1 (6 bases). CDR1 WSHSY and CDR2 SAAADI come from the germline V gene. V gave up 2 bases and J gave up 1 base, with 12 bases separating them. This CDR3 is 16 amino acids long. The CDR3 nucleotides are TGCGCCAGCAGTGAGGGGCAGGGGATGTCCTACAATGAGCAGTTCTTC. Translation gives CASSEGQGMSYNEQFF.

The chain employs TRBV5-1 and TRBJ1-5, with D possibly TRBD1 on 5 matching bases. Trimming removed 5 bases at V and 3 bases at J, with 9 bases between. This CDR3 is 13 amino acids long. Germline values: CDR1 SGHRS, CDR2 YFSETQ. Here the CDR3 reads CASRVGVNQPQHF. The CDR3 region has the DNA TGCGCCAGCAGGGTGGGGGTCAATCAGCCCCAGCATTTT.

The chain has TRBV7-9 and TRBJ1-1; 10 nucleotides agree with TRBD1. In germline, CDR1 is SEHNR, CDR2 FQNEAQ (reference sequence). The CDR3 is 14 amino acids. The V segment lost 4 bases and the J segment 3 bases; nucleotides outside the gene matches: 2. DNA of the CDR3: TGTGCCAGCAGCTGGACAGGGGGGGACACTGAAGCTTTCTTT. Encoded protein: CASSWTGGDTEAFF.

This clonotype showed up just a few times. CDR3 region: CASSLARTGMGNTQYF. CDR3 bases: TGTGCCAGCAGCTTAGCGAGGACAGGAATGGGAAATACGCAGTATTTT. The rearrangement joins TRBV7-9 to TRBJ2-3, with 7 bases that match TRBD1. From germline, CDR1 is SEHNR and CDR2 FQNEAQ (reference sequence). This CDR3 has 16 amino acids. Trimming at V came to 0 bases and at J to 7 bases, leaving 10 bases not matched to a gene.

The J gene is TRBJ2-6, the V gene TRBV25-1, with D tentatively TRBD2 (5 bases). Germline V gene lookup returns CDR1 MGHDK and CDR2 SYGVNS. This CDR3 spans 17 amino acids. Trimming cost V 6 bases and J 0 bases, with 15 bases left between them. The CDR3 DNA sequence: TGTGCCAGCAGCCGCGGAGGTTCGGACTCTGGGGCCAACGTCCTGACTTTC. Amino acid sequence: CASSRGGSDSGANVLTF.

This clonotype was picked up a small number of times. The chain joins TRBV19 to TRBJ1-5, with no clear D. The length of the CDR3 is 16 residues. V was trimmed by 7 bases and J by 0 bases, leaving 16 bases between them. Germline CDR1 is LNHDA and CDR2 is SQIVND (reference sequence). In nucleotides, the CDR3 is TGTGCCAGTACCCCATTGGCCGCTAATAGCAATCAGCCCCAGCATTTT. This encodes CASTPLAANSNQPQHF.

A few counts support this clonotype. This chain uses TRBV6-5 with TRBJ2-5; TRBD1 or TRBD2 may be the D gene (5 bases each). This CDR3 is 11 amino acids long. V gave up 6 bases and J gave up 8 bases, with 10 bases separating them. Germline assignment: CDR1 MNHEY and CDR2 SVGAGI. The CDR3 coding sequence is TGTGCCAGCAGATGGGGGTTTACCCAGTACTTC. Amino acid sequence: CASRWGFTQYF.

Concerning this clonotype itself: The junction does not match germline at one end; this may be a read error. This chain joins TRBV9 and TRBJ2-5, with 10 bases identical to TRBD2. The length of the CDR3 is 15 residues. Germline CDR1 is SGDLS and CDR2 is YYNGEE. CDR3 in amino acids: CDSSVGASGRETQYF. The CDR3 DNA sequence: TGTGACAGCAGCGTAGGCGCTAGCGGGAGAGAGACCCAGTACTTC.

The chain carries TRBV4-3 and TRBJ2-1; 14 bases map to TRBD2. This CDR3 has 17 amino acids. J gave up 10 bases and V 5 bases, and 13 bases lay outside the gene matches. The germline gives CDR1 LGHNA, CDR2 YSLEER. The DNA for the CDR3 is TGCGCCAGCAGCTTAACCAGGGGGACTAGCGGGAGAGAGGAGCAGTTCTTC. Protein sequence: CASSLTRGTSGREEQFF.

In its sample, this clonotype was seen a few times. The J gene is TRBJ2-1, the V gene TRBV28; tentative D call: TRBD1 (5 bases). V lost 6 bases to trimming and J lost 4 bases, with 7 bases between them. Germline CDR1 MDHEN, CDR2 SYDVKM. The CDR3 sequence is 12 residues long. CDR3 sequence: CASRAGYNEQFF. For the CDR3, the DNA is TGTGCCAGCAGAGCAGGGTACAATGAGCAGTTCTTC.

This clonotype showed up just a few times. V and J are TRBV5-1 and TRBJ1-2, with D unresolved. The germline V and J ends were trimmed by 4 bases and 6 bases, with 19 bases remaining between them. Germline values: CDR1 SGHRS, CDR2 YFSETQ. CDR3 length equals 15 residues. CDR3 amino acids: CASSPYGILYDGYTF. DNA for the CDR3: TGCGCCAGCAGCCCGTACGGGATACTCTATGATGGCTACACCTTC.

This clonotype was detected only a few times. The rearrangement uses TRBV5-1 and TRBJ1-5; the match to TRBD1 covers 9 bases. The V gene's germline CDR1 is SGHRS and CDR2 YFSETQ. The CDR3 spans 15 residues. The V and J ends lost 4 bases and 4 bases, in that order; junction bases with no gene match: 6. The CDR3 nucleotides read TGCGCCAGCAGCCGGACAGGGGATGGGAATCAGCCCCAGCATTTT. Amino acid sequence: CASSRTGDGNQPQHF.

This clonotype was counted only a few times. V is TRBV11-2 and J is TRBJ2-7, with 8 bases identical to TRBD2. Germline assignment: CDR1 SGHAT and CDR2 FQNNGV. The ends lost 5 bases at V and 2 bases at J; junction bases unmatched: 8. The CDR3 is made up of 15 amino acids. The CDR3 region is CASSPISGNPYEQYF. As DNA, the CDR3 is TGTGCCAGCAGCCCTATTAGCGGGAATCCCTACGAGCAGTACTTC.

This clonotype was detected only a few times. This chain links TRBV19 with TRBJ2-2, with 11 bases that match TRBD2. The CDR3 totals 17 residues. Germline values: CDR1 LNHDA, CDR2 SQIVND (reference sequence). The junction had 6 bases not matched to a gene; V was cut back by 5 bases and J by 1 base. Here the CDR3 DNA reads TGTGCCAGTAGTGTGTTACTAGCGGGAGAGAACACCGGGGAGCTGTTTTTT. The encoded protein is CASSVLLAGENTGELFF.

This clonotype was found a few times. One junction end disagrees with the germline gene, perhaps due to a read error. V usage is TRBV6-5 and J usage is TRBJ1-1; possible D gene TRBD1, 6 bases. The CDR3 covers 11 residues. Per germline, CDR1 MNHEY and CDR2 SVGAGI. The CDR3 bases are TGTGCCAGCGGGCGGGAGAGGGGGGCGTTTTTT. This sequence encodes CASGRERGAFF.

This clonotype was picked up a small number of times. The J gene is TRBJ1-1, the V gene TRBV4-3; D is ambiguous. The germline V gene has CDR1 LGHNA and CDR2 YSLEER. The CDR3 extends over 14 amino acids. The V gene lost 1 base and the J gene lost 3 bases, with 9 bases spanning the gap. The CDR3: CASSQGVRDTEAFF. CDR3 nucleotide sequence: TGCGCCAGCAGCCAAGGGGTAAGGGACACTGAAGCTTTCTTT.

Worth noting for this clonotype: One end of the junction is discordant with germline, which a read error may explain. The J gene is TRBJ1-1, the V gene TRBV9, with TRBD1 matching 8 bases. This CDR3 spans 15 amino acids. Germline CDR1 reads SGDLS; CDR2 reads YYNGEE. The CDR3: CASSAQDRENAEAFF. The CDR3 nucleotides read TGTGCCAGCAGCGCGCAGGACAGGGAGAACGCTGAAGCTTTCTTT.

This clonotype occurred a few times. V is TRBV18 and J is TRBJ1-5; maybe TRBD1 (5 bases). The germline V gene encodes CDR1 KGHSH and CDR2 LQKENI. The CDR3 is 14 amino acids. Trimming took 0 bases from V and 6 from J, leaving 9 bases between them. CDR3 residues: CASSPPGEAQPQHF. The CDR3 DNA reads TGTGCCAGCTCACCACCGGGGGAAGCTCAGCCCCAGCATTTT.

J is TRBJ2-3 and V is TRBV20-1; 8 nucleotides line up with TRBD2. CDR1 DFQATT and CDR2 SNEGSKA come from the germline V gene (reference sequence). The CDR3 has 15 residues. Trimming at V came to 0 bases and at J to 2 bases, leaving 4 bases not matched to a gene. Here the CDR3 reads CSARDLAGITDTQYF. CDR3 in DNA: TGCAGTGCTAGAGACTTAGCGGGAATCACAGATACGCAGTATTTT.

V and J are TRBV2 and TRBJ2-1; TRBD2 aligns across 12 bases. Germline values: CDR1 SNHLY, CDR2 FYNNEI. The V segment lost 3 bases and the J segment 6 bases; nucleotides outside the gene matches: 3. The CDR3 is 15 amino acids. The CDR3 DNA reads as TGTGCCAGCAGTGATATGGGACTAGCGGGCAATGAGCAGTTCTTC. Encoded protein: CASSDMGLAGNEQFF.

This clonotype has just a few counts. The chain joins TRBV29-1 to TRBJ1-1, with 10 bases lining up with TRBD1. The germline gives CDR1 SQVTM, CDR2 ANQGSEA. The CDR3 runs to 13 residues. V lost 4 bases, J lost 5 bases, and 4 bases stayed unmatched. CDR3 in amino acids: CSVGDRGGTEAFF. CDR3 DNA: TGCAGCGTTGGGGACAGGGGAGGAACTGAAGCTTTCTTT.

The V gene is TRBV2, the J gene TRBJ1-1; 8 bases map to TRBD1. CDR1 is SNHLY, CDR2 FYNNEI, per germline. The CDR3 totals 14 residues. V lost 6 bases, J lost 4 bases, and 7 bases stayed unmatched. The chain's CDR3 is CASRKTGVATEAFF. CDR3 sequence (DNA): TGTGCCAGCAGGAAGACAGGGGTGGCCACTGAAGCTTTCTTT. The full variable domain, in which reference TRBV2 and TRBJ1-1 provide the parts outside the CDR3, is EPEVTQTPSHQVTQMGQEVILRCVPISNHLYFYWYRQILGQKVEFLVSFYNNEISEKSEIFDDQFSVERPDGSNFTLKIRSTKLEDSAMYFCASRKTGVATEAFFGQGTRLTVV.